This T cell receptor (beta chain) was found in a study of blood T cell repertoires in COVID-19. CDR3 length: 13 residues. CDR1 is SGHRS and CDR2 is YFSETQ in the germline V gene. The V segment lost 5 bases and the J segment 3 bases; nucleotides outside the gene matches: 4. Measured with immunoSEQ multiplex PCR; TCRdb has only the in-frame clones, and not every one. The data hold approximately 210,000 clones, with around four fifths observed a single time. The clonotype comes from a middle-aged man who had recovered from COVID-19. J is TRBJ2-7 and V is TRBV5-1, with 8 nucleotides matching TRBD2. The sequenced sample was PBMCs or T cells enriched from blood (not recorded which). The CDR3: CASRRGVDYEQYF. The CDR3 DNA reads as TGCGCCAGCAGGCGGGGGGTGGACTACGAGCAGTACTTC.